This section outlines one T cell receptor (beta chain) sequence together with its context. Its antigen is unknown. These data originate in a study of cytomegalovirus exposure and HLA in healthy donors. The PCR used 60 Vbeta and 13 Jbeta primers. Assay used: immunoSEQ multiplex PCR; TCRdb lists only in-frame clones, some missing. The sample has 80,000 or so clones; 77% are singletons. Points from the study as a whole: It has been reported that TCR beta sequences accurately predicted the HLA-A and HLA-B alleles of most subjects. A later analysis found that most CMV-associated TCR beta chains appeared HLA-restricted. Some segments of the V type, notably TRBV6-2 and TRBV6-3, were excluded as indistinguishable. Using a false discovery rate of 0.05, a later analysis showed that 16,951 TCR beta sequences were associated with HLA alleles.

The CDR3 contains 16 residues. Trimming cost V 5 bases and J 9 bases; bases outside gene matches: 10. Germline CDR1 reads SEHNR; CDR2 reads FQNEAQ (reference sequence). This receptor was obtained from a man over 45 in good health and CMV-seropositive. J is TRBJ2-1 and V is TRBV7-9; 13 bases agree with TRBD2. Sequenced input: PBMCs. This chain's CDR3 is CASSPGRGLAGIEQFF. CDR3 coding DNA: TGTGCCAGCAGCCCCGGGAGGGGACTAGCGGGAATTGAGCAGTTCTTC.